This is a list of T cell receptor beta chains from one sample in a study of post-analysis software for immune sequencing data. Each CDR3 protein gets one entry after TCRdb re-called the PCR reads with MiXCR. The table shows about 210,000 distinct CDR3 sequences, with approximately 29% occurring only once. Material for sequencing was blood. These receptors were taken from a girl aged 2-17 years with multiple sclerosis. CDR3s include the opening cysteine and the closing phenylalanine or tryptophan. The D gene is left open where the match is weak. Size values are once, few and many counts, or a class for expanded clones, and some rows have none.

abundance | j_gene | d_gene | v_gene | CDR3aa | CDR3nt
few | TRBJ2-7 | TRBD1 | TRBV28 | CASSDPTGKEGTYEQYF | TGTGCCAGCAGTGACCCGACAGGGAAAGAGGGAACCTACGAGCAGTACTTC
NA | TRBJ2-5 | TRBD2 | TRBV4-2 | CASSQAGGSTETQYF | TGTGCCAGCAGCCAAGCGGGCGGGAGCACAGAGACCCAGTACTTC
NA | TRBJ2-1 | TRBD2 | TRBV5-1 | CASSPLGGGNNEQFF | TGCGCCAGCAGCCCCCTGGGCGGGGGGAACAATGAGCAGTTCTTC
once | TRBJ2-3 | NA | TRBV12-3/TRBV12-4 | CASSLSGFSTDTQYF | TGTGCCAGCAGTTTATCCGGCTTCAGCACAGATACGCAGTATTTT
few | TRBJ2-7 | NA | TRBV7-9 | CASSPLWSSYEQYF | TGTGCCAGCAGCCCCCTTTGGAGCTCCTACGAGCAGTACTTC
few | TRBJ2-2 | NA | TRBV5-1 | CASSLGTGPGELFF | TGCGCCAGCAGCTTGGGTACGGGCCCCGGGGAGCTGTTTTTT
NA | TRBJ1-1 | NA | TRBV7-9 | CASSSPAGQGLNTEAFF | TGTGCCAGCAGCTCTCCGGCGGGGCAGGGACTAAACACTGAAGCTTTCTTT
few | TRBJ2-1 | NA | TRBV7-9 | CASSAGTPSYNEQFF | TGTGCCAGCAGCGCGGGGACCCCTTCCTACAATGAGCAGTTCTTC
many | TRBJ2-7 | NA | TRBV6-5 | CASSIDRSYEQYF | TGTGCCAGCAGCATAGACAGGTCCTACGAGCAGTACTTC
few | TRBJ2-1 | TRBD1 | TRBV27 | CASSPGQGGESYNEQFF | TGTGCCAGCAGTCCAGGACAGGGAGGAGAGTCCTACAATGAGCAGTTCTTC
many | TRBJ2-4 | TRBD1 | TRBV5-1 | CASSSGGTGGENIQYF | TGCGCCAGCAGCTCCGGTGGGACAGGGGGCGAAAACATTCAGTACTTC
few | TRBJ2-1 | NA | TRBV14 | CASSQARLAFGNEQFF | TGTGCCAGCAGCCAAGCTCGCCTAGCGTTCGGCAATGAGCAGTTCTTC
few | TRBJ2-3 | TRBD1 | TRBV6-1 | CASLDRGPDAQYF | TGTGCCAGCCTGGACAGGGGACCAGATGCGCAGTATTTT
once | TRBJ1-1 | TRBD1 | TRBV5-1 | CASSVRQGARSEAFF | TGCGCCAGCAGCGTGAGACAGGGGGCGAGAAGTGAAGCTTTCTTT
NA | TRBJ2-6 | NA | TRBV2 | CASRNSNSGANVLTF | TGTGCCAGTAGGAATAGTAACTCTGGGGCCAACGTCCTGACTTTC
NA | TRBJ2-7 | NA | TRBV6-6 | CASSYSSYEQYF | TGTGCCAGCAGTTACTCGTCCTACGAGCAGTACTTC
NA | TRBJ1-2 | NA | TRBV4-1 | CAGSQDLGGRGYTF | TGCGCCGGCAGCCAAGATCTCGGGGGCCGGGGCTACACCTTC
NA | TRBJ1-4 | TRBD1 | TRBV7-2 | CASSYRDRPEKLFF | TGTGCCAGCAGTTACCGGGACAGACCTGAAAAACTGTTTTTT